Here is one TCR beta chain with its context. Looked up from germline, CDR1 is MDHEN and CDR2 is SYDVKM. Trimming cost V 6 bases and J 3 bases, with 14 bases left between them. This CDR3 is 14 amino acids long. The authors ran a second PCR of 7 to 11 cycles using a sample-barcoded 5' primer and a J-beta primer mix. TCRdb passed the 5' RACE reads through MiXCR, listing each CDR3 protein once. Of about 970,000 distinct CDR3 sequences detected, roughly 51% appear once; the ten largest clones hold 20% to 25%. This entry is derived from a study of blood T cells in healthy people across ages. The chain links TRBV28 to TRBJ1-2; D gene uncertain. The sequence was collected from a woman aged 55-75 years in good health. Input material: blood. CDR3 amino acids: CASSIQRRDYGYTF. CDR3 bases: TGTGCCAGCAGCATCCAAAGAAGGGACTATGGCTACACCTTC.